This note documents a single TCR beta chain sequence. The antigen is undetermined. The sample is drawn from a study of Graves' ophthalmopathy and Graves' hyperthyroidism. Study-level information: The collection of peripheral blood took place at initial diagnosis, before any treatment. Findings of the study overall: Blood repertoires reportedly contained most expanded thyroid clonotypes above 0.001 frequency.

Unmatched junction bases numbered 8, after V lost 3 bases and J lost 1 base. Germline V CDR1 and CDR2: LNHNV, YYDKDF (reference sequence). The CDR3 is 16 residues long. Investigators amplified TCR beta CDR3 regions from RNA transcripts. HTBI primers served in a first-round RT-PCR, which a second-round multiplex PCR followed. MiXCR, run by TCRdb on the multiplex PCR reads, gives a single entry per CDR3 protein. Here the sample spans around 400,000 distinct CDR3 sequences, under 25% being singletons. People with hyperthyroidism were aged 18 to 65 and newly diagnosed, under 2 months' duration. This TCR came from a woman aged 18-30 years with stable Graves' hyperthyroidism. Source material: peripheral blood. The chain joins TRBV15 to TRBJ2-7, with 8 positions matching TRBD1. The CDR3 DNA sequence: TGTGCCACCAGCAGGTTGATCACAGGGGGATCCTACGAGCAGTACTTC. Amino acid sequence: CATSRLITGGSYEQYF.